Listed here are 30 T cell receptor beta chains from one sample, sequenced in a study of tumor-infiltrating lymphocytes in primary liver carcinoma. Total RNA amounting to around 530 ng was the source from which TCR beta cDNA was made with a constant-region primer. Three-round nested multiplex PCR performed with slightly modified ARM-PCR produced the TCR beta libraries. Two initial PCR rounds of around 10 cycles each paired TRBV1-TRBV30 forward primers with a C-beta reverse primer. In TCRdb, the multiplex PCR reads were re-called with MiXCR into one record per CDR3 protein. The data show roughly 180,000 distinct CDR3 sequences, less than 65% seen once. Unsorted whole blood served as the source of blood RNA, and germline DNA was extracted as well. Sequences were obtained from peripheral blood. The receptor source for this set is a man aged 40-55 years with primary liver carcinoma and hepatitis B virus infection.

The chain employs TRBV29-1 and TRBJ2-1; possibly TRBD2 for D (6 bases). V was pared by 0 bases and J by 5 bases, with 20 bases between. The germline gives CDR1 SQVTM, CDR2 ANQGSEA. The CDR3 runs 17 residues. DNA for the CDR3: TGCAGCGTTGAAGATCAGCGCTTAACGGGAGTTAACAATGAGCAGTTCTTC. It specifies CSVEDQRLTGVNNEQFF.

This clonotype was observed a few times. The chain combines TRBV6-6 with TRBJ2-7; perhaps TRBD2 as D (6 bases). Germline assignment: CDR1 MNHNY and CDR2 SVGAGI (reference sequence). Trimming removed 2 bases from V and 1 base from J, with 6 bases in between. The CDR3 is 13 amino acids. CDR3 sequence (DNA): TGTGCCAGCAGTTACGGGACTTCCTACGAGCAGTACTTC. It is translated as CASSYGTSYEQYF.

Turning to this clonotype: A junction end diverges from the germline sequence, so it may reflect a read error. CDR3 nucleotide sequence: TGTGCCAGCACCTACGAGGGGTCGGAGAACCAGTACTTC. It translates to CASTYEGSENQYF. The chain couples TRBV6-5 to TRBJ2-5; either TRBD1 or TRBD2 may supply D (5 bases each). CDR3 length: 13 residues. The germline gives CDR1 MNHEY, CDR2 SVGAGI.

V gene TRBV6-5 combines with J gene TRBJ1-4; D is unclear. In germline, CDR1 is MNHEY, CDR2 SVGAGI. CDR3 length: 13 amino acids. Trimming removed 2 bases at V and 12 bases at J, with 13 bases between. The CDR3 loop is CASSYLGSGELFF. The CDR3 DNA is TGTGCCAGCAGTTACCTCGGGTCCGGGGAACTGTTTTTT.

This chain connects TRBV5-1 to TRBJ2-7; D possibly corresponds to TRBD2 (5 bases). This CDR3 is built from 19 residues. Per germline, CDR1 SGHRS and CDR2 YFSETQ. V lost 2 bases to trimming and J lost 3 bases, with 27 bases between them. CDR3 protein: CASSFSSPGKEASIYEQYF. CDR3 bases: TGCGCCAGCAGCTTTAGTTCACCGGGGAAGGAGGCTAGCATCTACGAGCAGTACTTC.

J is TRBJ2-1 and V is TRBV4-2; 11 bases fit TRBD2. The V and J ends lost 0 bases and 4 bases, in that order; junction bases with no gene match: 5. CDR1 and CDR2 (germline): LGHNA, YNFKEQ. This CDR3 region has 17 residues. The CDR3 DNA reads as TGTGCCAGCAGCCAAGAAACACTAGCGGGAGCTTACAATGAGCAGTTCTTC. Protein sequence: CASSQETLAGAYNEQFF.

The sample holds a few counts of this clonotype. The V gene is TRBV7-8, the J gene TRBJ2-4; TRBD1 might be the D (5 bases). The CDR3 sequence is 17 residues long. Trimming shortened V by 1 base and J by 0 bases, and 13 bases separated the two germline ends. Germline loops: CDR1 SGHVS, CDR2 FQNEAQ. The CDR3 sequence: CASSLEWGSLAKNIQYF. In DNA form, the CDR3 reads TGTGCCAGCAGCTTAGAATGGGGCAGCCTAGCCAAAAACATTCAGTACTTC. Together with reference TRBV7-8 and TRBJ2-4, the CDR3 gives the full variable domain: GAGVSQSPRYKVAKRGQDVALRCDPISGHVSLFWYQQALGQGPEFLTYFQNEAQLDKSGLPSDRFFAERPEGSVSTLKIQRTQQEDSAVYLCASSLEWGSLAKNIQYFGAGTRLSVL.

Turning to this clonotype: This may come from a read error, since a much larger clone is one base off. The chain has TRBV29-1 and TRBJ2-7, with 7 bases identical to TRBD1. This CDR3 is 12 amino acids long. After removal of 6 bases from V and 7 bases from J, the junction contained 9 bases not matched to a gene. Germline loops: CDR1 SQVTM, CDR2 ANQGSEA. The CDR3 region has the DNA TGCAGCGTGGCTATACAGGGGTGGGAGCAGTACTTC. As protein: CSVAIQGWEQYF.

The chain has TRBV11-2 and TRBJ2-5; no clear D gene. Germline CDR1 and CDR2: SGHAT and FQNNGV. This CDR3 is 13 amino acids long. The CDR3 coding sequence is TGTGCTAGCTGCATCGACGTTCAAGAGACCCAGTACTTC. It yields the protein CASCIDVQETQYF.

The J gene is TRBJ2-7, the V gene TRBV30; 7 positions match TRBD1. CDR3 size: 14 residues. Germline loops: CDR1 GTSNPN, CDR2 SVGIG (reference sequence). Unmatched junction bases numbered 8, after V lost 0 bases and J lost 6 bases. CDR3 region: CAWSVQGKTLEQYF. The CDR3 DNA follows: TGTGCCTGGAGTGTACAGGGGAAAACCCTCGAGCAGTACTTC.

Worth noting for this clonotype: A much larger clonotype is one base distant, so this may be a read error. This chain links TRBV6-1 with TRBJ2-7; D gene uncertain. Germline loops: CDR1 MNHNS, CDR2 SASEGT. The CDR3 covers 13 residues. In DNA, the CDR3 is TGTGCCAACAGTGAAGCGCTTAGAAACGAGCAGTACTTC. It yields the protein CANSEALRNEQYF.

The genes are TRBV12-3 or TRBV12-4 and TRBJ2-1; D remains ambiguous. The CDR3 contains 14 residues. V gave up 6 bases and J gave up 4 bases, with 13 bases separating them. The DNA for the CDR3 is TGTGCCAGCAGCTCCCGCGACACGTACAATGAGCAGTTCTTC. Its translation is CASSSRDTYNEQFF.

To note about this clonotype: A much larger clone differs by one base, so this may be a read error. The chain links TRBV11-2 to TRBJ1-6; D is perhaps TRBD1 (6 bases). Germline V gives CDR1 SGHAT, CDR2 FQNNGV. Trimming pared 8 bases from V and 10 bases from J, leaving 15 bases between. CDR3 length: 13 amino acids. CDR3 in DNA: TGTGCCAGCGGCCAAACACAGGGCTCACCCCTCCACTTT. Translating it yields CASGQTQGSPLHF. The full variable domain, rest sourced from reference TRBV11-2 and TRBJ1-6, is EAGVAQSPRYKIIEKRQSVAFWCNPISGHATLYWYQQILGQGPKLLIQFQNNGVVDDSQLPKDRFSAERLKGVDSTLKIQPAKLEDSAVYLCASGQTQGSPLHFGNGTRLTVT.

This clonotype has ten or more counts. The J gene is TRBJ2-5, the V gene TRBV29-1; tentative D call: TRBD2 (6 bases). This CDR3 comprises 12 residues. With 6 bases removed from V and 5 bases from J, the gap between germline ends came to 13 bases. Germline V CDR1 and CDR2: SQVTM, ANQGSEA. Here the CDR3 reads CSVTGGTETQYF. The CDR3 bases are TGCAGCGTGACTGGGGGGACCGAGACCCAGTACTTC.

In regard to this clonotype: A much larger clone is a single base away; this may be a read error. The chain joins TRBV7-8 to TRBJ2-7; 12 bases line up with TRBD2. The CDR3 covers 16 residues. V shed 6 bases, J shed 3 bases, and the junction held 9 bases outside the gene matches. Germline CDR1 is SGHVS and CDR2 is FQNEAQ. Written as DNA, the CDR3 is TGTGCCAGCAGTGGACTAGCGGGAATGTCTTTCTACGAGCAGTACTTC. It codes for CASSGLAGMSFYEQYF.

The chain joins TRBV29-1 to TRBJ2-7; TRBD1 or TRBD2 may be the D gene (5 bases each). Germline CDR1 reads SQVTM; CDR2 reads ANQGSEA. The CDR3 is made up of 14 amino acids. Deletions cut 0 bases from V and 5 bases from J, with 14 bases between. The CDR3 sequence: CSVEDLGEGHEQYF. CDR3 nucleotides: TGCAGCGTTGAAGATCTCGGAGAGGGGCACGAGCAGTACTTC.

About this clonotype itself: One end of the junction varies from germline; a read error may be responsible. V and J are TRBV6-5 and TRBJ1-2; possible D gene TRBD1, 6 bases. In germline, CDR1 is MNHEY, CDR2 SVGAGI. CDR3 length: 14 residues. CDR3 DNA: TGTGCCAGCAATTACGCAGGGGCTAACTATGGCTACACCTTC. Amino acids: CASNYAGANYGYTF.

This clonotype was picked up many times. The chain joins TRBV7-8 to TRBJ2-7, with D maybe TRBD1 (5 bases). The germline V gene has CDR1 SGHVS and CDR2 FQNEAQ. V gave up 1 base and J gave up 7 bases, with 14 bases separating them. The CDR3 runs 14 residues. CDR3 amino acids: CASSLGQRGEEQYF. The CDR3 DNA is TGTGCCAGCAGCTTAGGACAGAGAGGTGAAGAGCAGTACTTC.

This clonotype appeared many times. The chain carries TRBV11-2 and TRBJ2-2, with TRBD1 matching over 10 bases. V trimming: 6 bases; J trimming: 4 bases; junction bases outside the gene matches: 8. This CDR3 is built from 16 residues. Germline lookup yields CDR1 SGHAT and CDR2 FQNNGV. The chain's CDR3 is CASSSGTGASTGELFF. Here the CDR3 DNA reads TGTGCCAGCAGTTCGGGGACAGGGGCCTCCACCGGGGAGCTGTTTTTT.

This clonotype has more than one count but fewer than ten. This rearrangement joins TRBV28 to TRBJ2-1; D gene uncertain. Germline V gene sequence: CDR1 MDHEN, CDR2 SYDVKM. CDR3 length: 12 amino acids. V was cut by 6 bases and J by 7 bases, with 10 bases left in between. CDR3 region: CASSSLTNEQFF. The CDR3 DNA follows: TGTGCCAGCAGCTCCCTAACAAATGAGCAGTTCTTC.

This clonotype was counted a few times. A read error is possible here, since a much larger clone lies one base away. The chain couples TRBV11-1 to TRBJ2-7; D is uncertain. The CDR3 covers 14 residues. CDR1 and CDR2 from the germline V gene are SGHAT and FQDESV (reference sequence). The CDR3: CASSLAAVTYGQYF. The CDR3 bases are TGTGCCAGCAGCTTAGCTGCGGTGACCTACGGGCAGTACTTC.

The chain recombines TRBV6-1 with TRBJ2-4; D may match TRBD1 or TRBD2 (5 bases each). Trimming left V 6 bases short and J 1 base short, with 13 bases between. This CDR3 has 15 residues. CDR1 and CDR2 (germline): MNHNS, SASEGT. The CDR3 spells CASRGWGGAKNIQYF. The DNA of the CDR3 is TGTGCCAGCAGAGGGTGGGGCGGGGCCAAAAACATTCAGTACTTC.

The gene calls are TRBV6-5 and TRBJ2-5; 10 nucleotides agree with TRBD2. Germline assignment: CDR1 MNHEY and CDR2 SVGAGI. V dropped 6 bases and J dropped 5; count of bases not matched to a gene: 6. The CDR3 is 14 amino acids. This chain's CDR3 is CASRGASGSETQYF. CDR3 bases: TGTGCCAGCAGAGGAGCTAGCGGGAGTGAGACCCAGTACTTC.

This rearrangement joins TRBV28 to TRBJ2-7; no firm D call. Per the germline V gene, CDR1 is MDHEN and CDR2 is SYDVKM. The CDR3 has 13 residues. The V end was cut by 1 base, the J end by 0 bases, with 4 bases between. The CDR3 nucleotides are TGTGCCAGCAGTTTATACAACTCCTACGAGCAGTACTTC. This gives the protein CASSLYNSYEQYF.

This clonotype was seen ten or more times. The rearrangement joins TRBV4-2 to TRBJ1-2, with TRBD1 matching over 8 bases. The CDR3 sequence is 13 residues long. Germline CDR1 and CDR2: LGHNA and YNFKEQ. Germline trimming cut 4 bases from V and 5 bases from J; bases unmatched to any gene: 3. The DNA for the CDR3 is TGTGCCAGCAGCCTAGGACAGGGTTATGGCTACACCTTC. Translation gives CASSLGQGYGYTF.

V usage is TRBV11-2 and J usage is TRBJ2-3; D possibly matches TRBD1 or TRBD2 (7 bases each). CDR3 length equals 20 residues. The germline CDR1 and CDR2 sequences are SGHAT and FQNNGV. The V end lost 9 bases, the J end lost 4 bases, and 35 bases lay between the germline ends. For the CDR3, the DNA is TGTGCCAGTAGCACCCTACAAATCGCAGGGGGGAGGGCCTGGTCAGATACGCAGTATTTT. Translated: CASSTLQIAGGRAWSDTQYF.

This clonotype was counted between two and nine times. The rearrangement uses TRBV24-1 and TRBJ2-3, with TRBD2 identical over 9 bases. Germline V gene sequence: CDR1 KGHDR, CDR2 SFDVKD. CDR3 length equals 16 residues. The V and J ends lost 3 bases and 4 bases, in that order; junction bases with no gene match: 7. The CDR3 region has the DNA TGTGCCACCAGTGATATAGCGGGAGCAGTCCCAGATACGCAGTATTTT. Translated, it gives CATSDIAGAVPDTQYF.

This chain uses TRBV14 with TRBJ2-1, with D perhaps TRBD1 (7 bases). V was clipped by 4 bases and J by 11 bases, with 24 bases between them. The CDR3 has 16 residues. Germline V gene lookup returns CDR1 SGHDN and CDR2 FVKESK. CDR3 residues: CASSLNLGRGDDKQFF. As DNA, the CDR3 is TGTGCCAGCAGCCTCAATCTGGGCAGGGGGGACGATAAGCAGTTCTTC. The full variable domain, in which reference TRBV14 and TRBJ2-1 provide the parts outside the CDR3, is EAGVTQFPSHSVIEKGQTVTLRCDPISGHDNLYWYRRVMGKEIKFLLHFVKESKQDESGMPNNRFLAERTGGTYSTLKVQPAELEDSGVYFCASSLNLGRGDDKQFFGPGTRLTVL.

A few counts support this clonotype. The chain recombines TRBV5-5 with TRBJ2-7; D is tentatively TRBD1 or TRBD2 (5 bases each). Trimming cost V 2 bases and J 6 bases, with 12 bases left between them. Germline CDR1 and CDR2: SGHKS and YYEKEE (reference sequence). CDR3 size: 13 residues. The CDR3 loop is CASSFFGTLEQYF. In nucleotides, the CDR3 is TGTGCCAGCAGCTTCTTCGGGACCCTCGAGCAGTACTTC.

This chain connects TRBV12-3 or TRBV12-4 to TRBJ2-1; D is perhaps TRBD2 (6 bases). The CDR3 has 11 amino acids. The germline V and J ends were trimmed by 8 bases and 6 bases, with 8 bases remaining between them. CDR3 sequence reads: CASRRANEQFF. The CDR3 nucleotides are TGTGCCAGCCGGAGGGCCAATGAGCAGTTCTTC.